Listed here are 8 T cell receptor beta chains from one sample, sequenced in a study of beta chain features in type 1 diabetes. The authors reverse transcribed all of the isolated RNA, so sequencing captured expressed TCRB transcripts. Sequenced by immunoSEQ multiplex PCR; TCRdb stores in-frame clones only, minus some. The sample comprises around 170,000 clones, roughly 9% of which are singletons, and 2.3% rests with the top ten. The sample taken for sequencing was central memory CD4+ T cells from blood. The source is a woman aged 18-29 years in good health.

This clone was counted a few times. The chain employs TRBV10-3 and TRBJ2-6; 10 positions agree with TRBD1. Trimming at V came to 7 bases and at J to 2 bases, leaving 8 bases not matched to a gene. Per the germline V gene, CDR1 is ENHRY and CDR2 is SYGVKD. This CDR3 spans 17 amino acids. The CDR3: CAITSPGQGTGANVLTF. The DNA for the CDR3 is TGTGCCATCACTAGTCCGGGACAGGGGACTGGGGCCAACGTCCTGACTTTC.

This clone was detected a few times. V gene TRBV5-1 combines with J gene TRBJ2-5; D possibly corresponds to TRBD1 (5 bases). This CDR3 contains 14 residues. Germline loops: CDR1 SGHRS, CDR2 YFSETQ. Trimming left V 2 bases short and J 4 bases short, with 12 bases between. The CDR3: CASSFQQRGETQYF. CDR3 nucleotides: TGCGCCAGCAGCTTCCAGCAAAGGGGAGAGACCCAGTACTTC.

The chain is built from TRBV4-2 and TRBJ1-2; 10 bases agree with TRBD1. Per the germline V gene, CDR1 is LGHNA and CDR2 is YNFKEQ. The CDR3 length is 16 residues. V gave up 0 bases and J gave up 9 bases; unmatched junction bases: 10. The CDR3 is CASSQDSGGTGASYTF. CDR3 DNA sequence: TGTGCCAGCAGCCAAGACTCGGGAGGGACAGGGGCAAGCTACACCTTC.

On this clone itself: In the same sample, other DNA sequences code for this CDR3. This rearrangement joins TRBV7-2 to TRBJ2-3; perhaps TRBD2 as D (6 bases). V lost 0 bases and J lost 0, with 7 bases in between. Germline loops: CDR1 SGHTA, CDR2 FQGNSA. This CDR3 has 15 amino acids. CDR3 residues: CASSLAAGSTDTQYF. The CDR3 DNA follows: TGTGCCAGCAGCTTAGCCGCGGGGAGCACAGATACGCAGTATTTT.

This clone was observed a handful of times. V is TRBV30 and J is TRBJ2-5; TRBD2 agrees at 8 bases. Unmatched junction bases numbered 4, after V lost 4 bases and J lost 0 bases. There are 14 residues in the CDR3. In germline, CDR1 is GTSNPN, CDR2 SVGIG (reference sequence). CDR3: CAWIPSGYQETQYF. The CDR3 DNA is TGTGCCTGGATCCCTAGCGGGTACCAAGAGACCCAGTACTTC.

This clone was seen many times. This chain joins TRBV7-2 and TRBJ2-7, with D unresolved. Germline lookup yields CDR1 SGHTA and CDR2 FQGNSA. The CDR3 covers 16 residues. V gave up 7 bases and J gave up 1 base, with 20 bases separating them. CDR3 residues: CASTLRSQAISYEQYF. CDR3 nucleotides: TGTGCCAGCACCCTAAGGTCCCAAGCGATATCCTACGAGCAGTACTTC. Drawing the rest from reference TRBV7-2 and TRBJ2-7, the complete variable domain is GAGVSQSPSNKVTEKGKDVELRCDPISGHTALYWYRQSLGQGLEFLIYFQGNSAPDKSGLPSDRFSAERTGGSVSTLTIQRTQQEDSAVYLCASTLRSQAISYEQYFGPGTRLTVT.

The chain recombines TRBV7-9 with TRBJ1-2, with 9 bases lining up with TRBD1. This CDR3 region has 13 residues. Trimming at V came to 5 bases and at J to 5 bases, leaving 3 bases not matched to a gene. From germline, CDR1 is SEHNR and CDR2 FQNEAQ (reference sequence). CDR3 coding DNA: TGTGCCAGCAGCGCTGGACAGGGGTATGGCTACACCTTC. This encodes CASSAGQGYGYTF.

This clone was found a few times. This chain connects TRBV4-1 to TRBJ1-1; D is perhaps TRBD1 (6 bases). CDR3 length: 15 residues. V was trimmed by 5 bases and J by 0 bases, leaving 13 bases between them. Germline V gives CDR1 MGHRA, CDR2 YSYEKL. As DNA, the CDR3 is TGCGCCAGCAGCACGGGGGGCTTACTGAACACTGAAGCTTTCTTT. It encodes CASSTGGLLNTEAFF.